Following are 10 T cell receptor beta chains from one sample sequenced in a study of tumor-infiltrating lymphocytes in primary liver carcinoma. The researchers produced TCR beta cDNA from approximately 540 ng total RNA with a constant-region primer. Libraries for TCR beta were built through three nested multiplex PCR rounds, which together made up a slightly modified ARM-PCR procedure. Each of the first two PCR rounds ran approximately 11 cycles with TRBV1-TRBV30 forward and C-beta reverse primers. TCRdb reanalysed the multiplex PCR reads using MiXCR and keeps one entry per CDR3 protein. In the table there are 310,000 or so distinct CDR3 sequences, approximately 54% of which are singletons. Blood RNA originated from unsorted whole blood, with germline DNA additionally extracted. Sequencing used peripheral blood. Source of these receptors: a woman aged 25 to 45 with primary liver carcinoma and hepatitis B virus infection.

The J gene is TRBJ2-5, the V gene TRBV7-9; 7 positions agree with TRBD1. The CDR3 is made up of 16 amino acids. The germline V gene has CDR1 SEHNR and CDR2 FQNEAQ (reference sequence). V trimming: 4 bases; J trimming: 1 base; junction bases outside the gene matches: 9. Here the CDR3 reads CASSSQGRTGQETQYF. Here the CDR3 DNA reads TGTGCCAGCAGCTCCCAGGGCAGGACAGGCCAAGAGACCCAGTACTTC.

Details on this clonotype: A single base separates this from a much larger clone, so it may be a read error. The chain uses TRBV12-3 or TRBV12-4 and TRBJ2-3; D not certain. Trimming took off 4 bases at V and 3 bases at J, with 8 bases between the two ends. This CDR3 has 13 amino acids. This CDR3 is CASSSHATDTQYF. The CDR3 nucleotides are TGTGCCAGCAGTTCACACGCGACAGATACGCAGTATTTT.

Comment on this clonotype: This may stem from a read error, because a much larger clone lies one nucleotide away. This chain connects TRBV29-1 to TRBJ2-5; D assignment may be TRBD1 or TRBD2 (6 bases each). The germline gives CDR1 SQVTM, CDR2 ANQGSEA. This CDR3 contains 14 residues. Deletions cut 6 bases from V and 0 bases from J, with 14 bases between. The CDR3 nucleotides read TGCAGCGTGGGGGGCAGGACTAACCAAGAGACCCAGTACTTC. Translating gives CSVGGRTNQETQYF.

This clonotype was counted between two and nine times. In this CDR3 the conserved last residue, phenylalanine or tryptophan, is missing, so a read error is likely. This chain uses TRBV6-1 with TRBJ2-3; D unresolved. This CDR3 is 14 amino acids long. CDR1 MNHNS and CDR2 SASEGT come from the germline V gene. The germline V and J ends were trimmed by 6 bases and 5 bases, with 15 bases remaining between them. CDR3 coding DNA: TGTGCCAGCAGGGGTCCCCCCTCGGGAGATACGCAGTATTCT. This encodes CASRGPPSGDTQYS.

V gene TRBV6-2 or TRBV6-3 combines with J gene TRBJ2-5; 7 bases align to TRBD1. Unmatched junction bases numbered 11, after V lost 2 bases and J lost 5 bases. There are 16 residues in the CDR3. Germline values: CDR1 MNHEY, CDR2 SVGEGT. DNA for the CDR3: TGTGCCAGCAGTTACGGCAGGGGGATAACCAGCGAGACCCAGTACTTC. It codes for CASSYGRGITSETQYF.

With regard to this clonotype: It is likely a read error, because the conserved phenylalanine at the end of the CDR3 is missing. The V call is TRBV6-5, the J call TRBJ2-7; 8 bases line up with TRBD2. Germline loops: CDR1 MNHEY, CDR2 SVGAGI. The J segment lost 3 bases and the V segment lost 6 bases, leaving 7 bases of the junction unmatched. The CDR3 runs 14 residues. CDR3 region: CASRPGTRIYEQYL. The CDR3, as DNA: TGTGCCAGCAGGCCCGGGACTAGAATCTACGAGCAGTACTTG.

This clonotype was detected ten times or more. The chain carries TRBV11-3 and TRBJ2-2; D remains unclear. CDR3 length equals 13 residues. From germline, CDR1 is SGHNT and CDR2 YENEEA. V lost 1 base to trimming and J lost 5 bases, with 5 bases between them. CDR3 sequence (DNA): TGTGCCAGCAGCTTAGCCTCAACCGGGGAGCTGTTTTTT. Its translation is CASSLASTGELFF.

With respect to this clonotype: One end of the junction fails to match germline, which may point to a read error. The chain recombines TRBV5-6 with TRBJ2-2; possible D gene TRBD2, 5 bases. Germline CDR1 SGHDT, CDR2 YYEEEE. The CDR3 sequence is 15 residues long. CDR3 DNA: TGTGGCAGCAGCTTGGCACCCAGAGTCGCCGGGAAGCTGTTTTTT. Translated, it gives CGSSLAPRVAGKLFF.

By share of the sample, this clonotype is medium-sized. The rearrangement uses TRBV11-2 and TRBJ2-7; the match to TRBD1 covers 9 bases. The CDR3 is 14 residues long. The V segment lost 5 bases and the J segment 2 bases; nucleotides outside the gene matches: 4. Germline-derived CDR1 and CDR2 are SGHAT and FQNNGV. CDR3: CASSIGTGTYEQYF. CDR3 DNA: TGTGCCAGCAGCATAGGGACAGGGACCTACGAGCAGTACTTC. The variable domain in full, with the rest retrieved from reference TRBV11-2 and TRBJ2-7, is EAGVAQSPRYKIIEKRQSVAFWCNPISGHATLYWYQQILGQGPKLLIQFQNNGVVDDSQLPKDRFSAERLKGVDSTLKIQPAKLEDSAVYLCASSIGTGTYEQYFGPGTRLTVT.

This rearrangement joins TRBV30 to TRBJ2-1; 7 bases match TRBD2. V was pared by 5 bases and J by 7 bases, with 11 bases of the junction left unmatched. The CDR3 has 14 residues. CDR1 is GTSNPN and CDR2 is SVGIG in the germline V gene (reference sequence). The CDR3 loop is CAWAGTNGSNEQFF. For the CDR3, the DNA is TGTGCCTGGGCTGGGACTAACGGGAGTAATGAGCAGTTCTTC.